Below, 6 T cell receptor beta chains from the same sample are listed, as sequenced in a study of blood T cell repertoires in COVID-19. This table comes from immunoSEQ multiplex PCR, and its TCRdb copy is limited to in-frame clones, with some not included. The table has around 500,000 clones, over 75% seen once; the top ten hold roughly 3.1%. The sample was peripheral blood. These receptors were obtained from a human donor in a cohort sampled during active COVID-19.

This chain uses TRBV6-6 with TRBJ1-2; 7 positions agree with TRBD1. This CDR3 has 15 residues. The V gene's germline CDR1 is MNHNY and CDR2 SVGAGI (reference sequence). The trim removed 0 bases at V and 8 bases at J, leaving 9 bases unmatched. CDR3 residues: CASSYSSRGEKGYTF. The CDR3 DNA follows: TGTGCCAGCAGTTACTCGTCCAGGGGGGAAAAGGGCTACACCTTC.

The genes are TRBV28 and TRBJ2-1, with TRBD2 matching 16 bases. Germline V gives CDR1 MDHEN, CDR2 SYDVKM. The length of the CDR3 is 20 residues. The J segment lost 2 bases and the V segment lost 5 bases, leaving 12 bases of the junction unmatched. The CDR3 sequence is CASSPRGTSGRAGPYNEQFF. The CDR3 coding sequence is TGTGCCAGCAGTCCTAGAGGGACTAGCGGGAGGGCCGGACCCTACAATGAGCAGTTCTTC.

The V gene is TRBV2, the J gene TRBJ1-4; D is possibly TRBD1 (5 bases). The germline CDR1 and CDR2 sequences are SNHLY and FYNNEI. Trimming removed 6 bases at V and 2 bases at J, with 10 bases between. The CDR3 runs to 14 residues. CDR3 sequence: CASRIRDTNEKLFF. CDR3 bases: TGTGCCAGCAGGATCAGGGATACTAATGAAAAACTGTTTTTT.

This chain links TRBV24-1 with TRBJ2-2, with D possibly being TRBD2 (5 bases). The CDR3 is 12 residues long. The germline V gene has CDR1 KGHDR and CDR2 SFDVKD. Trimming took 5 bases from V and 8 from J, leaving 8 bases between them. CDR3 DNA sequence: TGTGCCACCAGTGCCACGGGGGGGGAGCTGTTTTTT. Amino acid sequence: CATSATGGELFF.

The chain combines TRBV3-1 (or the pseudogene TRBV3-2) with TRBJ1-4, with a tentative D call TRBD1 (6 bases). CDR1 is LGHDT, CDR2 YNNKEL, per germline (reference sequence). The CDR3 is 14 residues long. Trimming stripped 6 bases from V and 7 bases from J, with 15 bases between. CDR3 loop: CASSRAGGPEKLFF. CDR3 nucleotides: TGTGCCAGCAGTCGCGCGGGGGGCCCTGAAAAACTGTTTTTT.

The chain uses TRBV2 and TRBJ2-3; a possible D gene is TRBD1 (5 bases). V was trimmed by 7 bases and J by 0 bases, leaving 11 bases between them. The CDR3 runs 14 residues. Germline V gene lookup returns CDR1 SNHLY and CDR2 FYNNEI. CDR3 protein: CASIMGLSTDTQYF. The CDR3 region has the DNA TGTGCCAGCATTATGGGGCTCAGCACAGATACGCAGTATTTT.